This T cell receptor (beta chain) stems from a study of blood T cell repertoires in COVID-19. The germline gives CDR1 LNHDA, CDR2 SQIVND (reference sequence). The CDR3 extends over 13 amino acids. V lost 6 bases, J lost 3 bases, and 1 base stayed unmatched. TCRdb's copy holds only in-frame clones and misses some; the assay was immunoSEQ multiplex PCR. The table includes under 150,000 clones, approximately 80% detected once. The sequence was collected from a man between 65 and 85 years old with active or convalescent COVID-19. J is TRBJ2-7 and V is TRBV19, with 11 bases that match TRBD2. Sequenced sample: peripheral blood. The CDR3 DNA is TGTGCCAGTAGCCTAGCGGGAGGCTACGAGCAGTACTTC. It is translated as CASSLAGGYEQYF.